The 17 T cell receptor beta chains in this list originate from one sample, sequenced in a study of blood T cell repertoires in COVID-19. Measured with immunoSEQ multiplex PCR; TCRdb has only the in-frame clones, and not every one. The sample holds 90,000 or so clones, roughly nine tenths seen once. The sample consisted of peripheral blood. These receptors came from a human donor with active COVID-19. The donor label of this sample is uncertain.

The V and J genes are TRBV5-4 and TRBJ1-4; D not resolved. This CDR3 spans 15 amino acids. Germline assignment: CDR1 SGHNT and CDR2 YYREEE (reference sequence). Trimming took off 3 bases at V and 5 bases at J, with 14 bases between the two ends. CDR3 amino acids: CASSSPPGGNEKLFF. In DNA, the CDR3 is TGTGCCAGCAGCTCACCCCCAGGCGGGAATGAAAAACTGTTTTTT.

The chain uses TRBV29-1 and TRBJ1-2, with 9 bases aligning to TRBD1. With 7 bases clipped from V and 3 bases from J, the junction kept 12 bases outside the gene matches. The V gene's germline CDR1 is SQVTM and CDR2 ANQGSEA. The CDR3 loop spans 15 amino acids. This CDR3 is CSDQWWTGEDYGYTF. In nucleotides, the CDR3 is TGCAGCGACCAATGGTGGACAGGGGAAGACTATGGCTACACCTTC. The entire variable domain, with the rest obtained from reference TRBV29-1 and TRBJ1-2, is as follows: SAVISQKPSRDICQRGTSLTIQCQVDSQVTMMFWYRQQPGQSLTLIATANQGSEATYESGFVIDKFPISRPNLTFSTLTVSNMSPEDSSIYLCSDQWWTGEDYGYTFGSGTRLTVV.

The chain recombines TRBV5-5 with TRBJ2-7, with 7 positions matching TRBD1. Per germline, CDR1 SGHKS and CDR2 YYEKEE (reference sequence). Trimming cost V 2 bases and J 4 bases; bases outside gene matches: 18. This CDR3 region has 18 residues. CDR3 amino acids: CASSFDPLPGQIKYEQYF. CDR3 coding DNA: TGTGCCAGCAGCTTTGATCCTCTGCCGGGACAGATCAAATACGAGCAGTACTTC. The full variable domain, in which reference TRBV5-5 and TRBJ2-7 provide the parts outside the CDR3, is DAGVTQSPTHLIKTRGQQVTLRCSPISGHKSVSWYQQVLGQGPQFIFQYYEKEERGRGNFPDRFSARQFPNYSSELNVNALLLGDSALYLCASSFDPLPGQIKYEQYFGPGTRLTVT.

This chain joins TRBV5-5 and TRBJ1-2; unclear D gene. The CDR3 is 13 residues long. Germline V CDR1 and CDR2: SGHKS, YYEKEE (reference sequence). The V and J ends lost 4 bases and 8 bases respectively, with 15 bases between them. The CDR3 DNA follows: TGTGCCAGCAGCCGGGGTCTATTGCGGGGCTACACCTTC. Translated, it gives CASSRGLLRGYTF.

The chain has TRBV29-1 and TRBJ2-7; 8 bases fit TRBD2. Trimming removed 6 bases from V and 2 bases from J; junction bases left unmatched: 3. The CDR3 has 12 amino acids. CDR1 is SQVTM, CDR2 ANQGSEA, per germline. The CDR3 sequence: CSVAAGAYEQYF. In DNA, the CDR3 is TGCAGCGTCGCAGCGGGGGCCTACGAGCAGTACTTC.

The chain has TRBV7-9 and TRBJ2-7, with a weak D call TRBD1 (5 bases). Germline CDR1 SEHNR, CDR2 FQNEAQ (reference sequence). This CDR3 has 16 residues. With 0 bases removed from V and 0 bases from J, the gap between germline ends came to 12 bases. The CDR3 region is CASSLAPGHLSYEQYF. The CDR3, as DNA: TGTGCCAGCAGCTTAGCGCCCGGACACCTCTCCTACGAGCAGTACTTC. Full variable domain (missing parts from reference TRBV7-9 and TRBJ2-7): DTGVSQNPRHKITKRGQNVTFRCDPISEHNRLYWYRQTLGQGPEFLTYFQNEAQLEKSRLLSDRFSAERPKGSFSTLEIQRTEQGDSAMYLCASSLAPGHLSYEQYFGPGTRLTVT.

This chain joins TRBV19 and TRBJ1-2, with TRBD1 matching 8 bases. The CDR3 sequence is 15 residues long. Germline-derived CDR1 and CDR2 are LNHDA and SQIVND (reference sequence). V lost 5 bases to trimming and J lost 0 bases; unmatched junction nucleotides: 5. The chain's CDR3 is CASSLRTGSNYGYTF. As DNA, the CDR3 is TGTGCCAGTAGTCTCAGGACAGGGTCTAACTATGGCTACACCTTC.

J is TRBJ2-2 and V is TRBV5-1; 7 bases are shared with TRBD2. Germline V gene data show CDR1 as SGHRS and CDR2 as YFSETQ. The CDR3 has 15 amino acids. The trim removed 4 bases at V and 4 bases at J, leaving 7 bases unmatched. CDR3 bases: TGCGCCAGCAGCCCGGGAGTAGCGGGCACCGGGGAGCTGTTTTTT. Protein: CASSPGVAGTGELFF. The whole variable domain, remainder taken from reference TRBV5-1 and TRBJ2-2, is KAGVTQTPRYLIKTRGQQVTLSCSPISGHRSVSWYQQTPGQGLQFLFEYFSETQRNKGNFPGRFSGRQFSNSRSEMNVSTLELGDSALYLCASSPGVAGTGELFFGEGSRLTVL.

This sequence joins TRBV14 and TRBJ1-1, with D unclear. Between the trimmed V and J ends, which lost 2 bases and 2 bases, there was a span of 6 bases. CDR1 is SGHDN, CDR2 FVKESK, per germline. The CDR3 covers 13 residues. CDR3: CASSQSFNTEAFF. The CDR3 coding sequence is TGTGCCAGCAGCCAATCATTTAACACTGAAGCTTTCTTT.

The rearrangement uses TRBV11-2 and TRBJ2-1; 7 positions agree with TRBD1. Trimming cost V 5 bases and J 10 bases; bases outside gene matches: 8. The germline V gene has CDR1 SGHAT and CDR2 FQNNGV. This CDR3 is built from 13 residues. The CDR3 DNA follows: TGTGCCAGCAGCAAAGACAGGGTAGGGGAGCAGTTCTTC. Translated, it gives CASSKDRVGEQFF.

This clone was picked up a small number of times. CDR3 loop: CASSQGTGNYGYTF. The CDR3 coding sequence is TGCGCCAGCAGCCAGGGGACAGGGAACTATGGCTACACCTTC. The chain couples TRBV4-1 to TRBJ1-2; 9 nucleotides match TRBD1. The CDR3 is 14 amino acids. The V segment lost 3 bases and the J segment 2 bases; nucleotides outside the gene matches: 1. The germline V gene encodes CDR1 MGHRA and CDR2 YSYEKL.

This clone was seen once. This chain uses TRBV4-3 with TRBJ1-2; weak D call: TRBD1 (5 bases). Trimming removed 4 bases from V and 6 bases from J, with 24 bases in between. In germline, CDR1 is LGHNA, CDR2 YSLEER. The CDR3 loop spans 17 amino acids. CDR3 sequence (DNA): TGCGCCAGCAGCCCTTCTCGACAGACACCGATGGTGGATGGCTACACCTTC. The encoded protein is CASSPSRQTPMVDGYTF.

DNA of the CDR3: TGTGCCAGCAGCCGCAGGGGGGGAACAGGGGGCGCTTCTGAAGCTTTCTTT. Protein sequence: CASSRRGGTGGASEAFF. The chain combines TRBV4-2 with TRBJ1-1, with 9 bases lining up with TRBD1. The CDR3 has 17 amino acids. Germline lookup yields CDR1 LGHNA and CDR2 YNFKEQ. V gave up 4 bases and J gave up 6 bases; unmatched junction bases: 15.

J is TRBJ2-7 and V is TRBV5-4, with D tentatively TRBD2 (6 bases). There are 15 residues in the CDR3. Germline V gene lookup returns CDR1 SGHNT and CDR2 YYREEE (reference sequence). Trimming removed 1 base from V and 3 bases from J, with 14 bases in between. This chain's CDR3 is CASSLRPGEIYEQYF. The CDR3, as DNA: TGTGCCAGCAGCTTGCGCCCGGGGGAAATCTACGAGCAGTACTTC.

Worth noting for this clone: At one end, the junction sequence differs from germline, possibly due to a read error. In DNA, the CDR3 is TGTGCCAGCAGTTATGGCAGGGTAGGTCAGAGATTT. Translated: CASSYGRVGQRF. The V and J genes are TRBV6-6 and TRBJ2-3; tentatively, D is TRBD1 (5 bases). The CDR3 spans 12 residues. Germline V gives CDR1 MNHNY, CDR2 SVGAGI (reference sequence).

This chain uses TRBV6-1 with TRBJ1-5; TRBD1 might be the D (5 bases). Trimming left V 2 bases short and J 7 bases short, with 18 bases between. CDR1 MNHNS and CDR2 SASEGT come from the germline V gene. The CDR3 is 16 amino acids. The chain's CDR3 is CASSERGVFGPQPQHF. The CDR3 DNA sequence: TGTGCCAGCAGTGAAAGGGGCGTCTTCGGACCCCAGCCCCAGCATTTT.

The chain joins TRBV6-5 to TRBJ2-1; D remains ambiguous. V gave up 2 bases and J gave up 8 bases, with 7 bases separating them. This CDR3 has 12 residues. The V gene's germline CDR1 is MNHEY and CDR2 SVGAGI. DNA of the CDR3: TGTGCCAGCAGTTACCCAGGCGATGAGCAGTTCTTC. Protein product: CASSYPGDEQFF.